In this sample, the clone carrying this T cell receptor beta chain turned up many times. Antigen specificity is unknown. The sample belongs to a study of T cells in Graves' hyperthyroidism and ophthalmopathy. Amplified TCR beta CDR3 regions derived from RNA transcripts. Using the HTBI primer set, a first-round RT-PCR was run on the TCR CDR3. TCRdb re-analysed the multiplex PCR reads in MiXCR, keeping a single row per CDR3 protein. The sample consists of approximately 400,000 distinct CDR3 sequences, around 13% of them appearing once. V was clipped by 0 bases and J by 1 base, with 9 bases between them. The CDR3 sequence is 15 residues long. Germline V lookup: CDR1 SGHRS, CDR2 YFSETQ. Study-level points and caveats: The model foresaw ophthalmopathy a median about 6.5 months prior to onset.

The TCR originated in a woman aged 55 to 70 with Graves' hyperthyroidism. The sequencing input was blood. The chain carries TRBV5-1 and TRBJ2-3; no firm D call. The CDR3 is CASSLGGIRTDTQYF. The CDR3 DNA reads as TGCGCCAGCAGCTTGGGTGGGATTCGCACAGATACGCAGTATTTT.